The 14 T cell receptor beta chains given below trace back to one sample, sequenced in a study of T-cell reconstitution after alpha-beta-depleted transplantation in children. Unique molecular identifiers were incorporated when the TCRbeta library was constructed. TCRdb itself ran the PCR reads through MiXCR, one entry per CDR3 protein. The sample lists about 600,000 distinct CDR3 sequences; about 10% were seen once. Sequenced material: PBMCs from the stem cell graft donor, taken from the stem cell graft. The receptors were sampled from a human donor who donated a stem cell graft to a child with acute myeloid leukemia.

The CDR3 DNA reads as TGCGCCAGCCATCCGACAGGGAGCTCTGGAAACACCATATATTTT. Protein product: CASHPTGSSGNTIYF. The rearrangement links TRBV5-1 to TRBJ1-3; 7 bases fit TRBD1. J gave up 0 bases and V 7 bases, and 7 bases lay outside the gene matches. This CDR3 spans 15 amino acids. Germline V gives CDR1 SGHRS, CDR2 YFSETQ.

This clonotype came up many times. The J gene is TRBJ2-7, the V gene TRBV12-3 or TRBV12-4; D unresolved. CDR3 length equals 14 residues. V was pared by 5 bases and J by 4 bases, with 15 bases between. The CDR3 loop reads CASSRIGRLYEQYF. Here the CDR3 DNA reads TGTGCCAGCAGTCGGATCGGGCGACTTTACGAGCAGTACTTC.

This clonotype showed up just a few times. This chain joins TRBV29-1 and TRBJ1-3, with a weak D call TRBD1 (5 bases). The ends were cut back, 6 bases at V and 2 bases at J, with 11 bases in the middle. Per germline, CDR1 SQVTM and CDR2 ANQGSEA. The CDR3 is 13 residues long. The DNA of the CDR3 is TGCAGCGTCGGGGACGGAGCTGGAAACACCATATATTTT. Its protein product is CSVGDGAGNTIYF.

This clonotype was counted a few times. The rearrangement links TRBV7-3 to TRBJ1-1; no clear D gene. The germline CDR1 and CDR2 sequences are SGHTA and FQGTGA. V was trimmed by 0 bases and J by 4 bases, leaving 6 bases between them. The CDR3 consists of 13 residues. The CDR3 region is CASSLTLGTEAFF. The DNA of the CDR3 is TGTGCCAGCAGCTTAACGTTGGGCACTGAAGCTTTCTTT.

This clonotype has only a few counts. This rearrangement joins TRBV10-3 to TRBJ2-7; 8 nucleotides match TRBD2. V lost 3 bases and J lost 7; bases outside the gene matches: 11. From germline, CDR1 is ENHRY and CDR2 SYGVKD. The CDR3 spans 15 residues. DNA of the CDR3: TGTGCCATCAGTGACGGGACTAGATCCTTGGAGGAGCAGTACTTC. Residues: CAISDGTRSLEEQYF.

This clonotype has only a few counts. The rearrangement links TRBV20-1 to TRBJ2-2, with 14 bases matching TRBD2. CDR3 length equals 14 residues. The germline CDR1 and CDR2 sequences are DFQATT and SNEGSKA (reference sequence). The CDR3 nucleotides read TGCAGCGGGACTAGCGGGAGGAACACCGGGGAGCTGTTTTTT. This codes for CSGTSGRNTGELFF.

This chain connects TRBV4-2 to TRBJ2-1; D unclear. This CDR3 has 13 amino acids. CDR1 LGHNA and CDR2 YNFKEQ come from the germline V gene. V shed 0 bases and J shed 6 bases, with 6 bases lying between them. The DNA of the CDR3 is TGTGCCAGCAGCCAAGATGAGCTCAATGAGCAGTTCTTC. As protein: CASSQDELNEQFF.

The table lists this clonotype with a few counts. The chain carries TRBV20-1 and TRBJ2-6; 7 bases are a match to TRBD1. Germline loops: CDR1 DFQATT, CDR2 SNEGSKA (reference sequence). The CDR3 extends over 15 amino acids. With V trimmed by 3 bases and J by 0 bases, 2 bases remained unmatched. The CDR3 DNA is TGCAGTGCTAGTCGACAGGGCTCTGGGGCCAACGTCCTGACTTTC. Protein product: CSASRQGSGANVLTF.

This clonotype was observed a handful of times. This chain connects TRBV7-9 to TRBJ2-1; possibly TRBD2 for D (6 bases). Germline V gives CDR1 SEHNR, CDR2 FQNEAQ (reference sequence). V was clipped by 5 bases and J by 0 bases, with 14 bases between them. The CDR3 contains 16 residues. The CDR3 bases are TGTGCCAGCAGCGGGTTTAGCGGAAGCTCCTACAATGAGCAGTTCTTC. It translates to CASSGFSGSSYNEQFF.

This clonotype appeared a few times. The V call is TRBV15, the J call TRBJ2-5; the D gene is possibly TRBD2 (6 bases). Looked up from germline, CDR1 is LNHNV and CDR2 is YYDKDF (reference sequence). There are 15 residues in the CDR3. V was pared by 1 base and J by 1 base, with 10 bases between. The CDR3 nucleotides are TGTGCCACCAGCAGAGCGGGAGACCCCCAAGAGACCCAGTACTTC. Protein: CATSRAGDPQETQYF.

The chain has TRBV30 and TRBJ2-4, with 11 bases that match TRBD2. Per germline, CDR1 GTSNPN and CDR2 SVGIG (reference sequence). The ends lost 0 bases at V and 3 bases at J; junction bases unmatched: 16. CDR3 length equals 20 residues. The CDR3: CAWSVRWRSGRAKSKNIQYF. CDR3 sequence (DNA): TGTGCCTGGAGTGTAAGATGGCGTAGCGGGAGGGCCAAAAGCAAAAACATTCAGTACTTC.

This clonotype occurred a few times. V is TRBV29-1 and J is TRBJ2-4, with 7 bases matching TRBD2. Germline-derived CDR1 and CDR2 are SQVTM and ANQGSEA. After removal of 3 bases from V and 7 bases from J, the junction contained 3 bases not matched to a gene. The CDR3 sequence is 12 residues long. The CDR3 region has the DNA TGCAGCGTTGACCCCGGGAGGAACATTCAGTACTTC. It encodes CSVDPGRNIQYF.

This chain links TRBV29-1 with TRBJ2-1; D is perhaps TRBD2 (6 bases). From germline, CDR1 is SQVTM and CDR2 ANQGSEA. This CDR3 contains 13 residues. The V gene lost 0 bases and the J gene lost 8 bases, with 11 bases spanning the gap. Here the CDR3 DNA reads TGCAGCGTTGAAGAGGGGGAGCGGGATGAGCAGTTCTTC. Residues: CSVEEGERDEQFF.

The J gene is TRBJ2-3, the V gene TRBV6-5; 8 bases match TRBD1. The CDR3 length is 15 residues. V lost 4 bases to trimming and J lost 0 bases; unmatched junction nucleotides: 3. CDR1 is MNHEY and CDR2 is SVGAGI in the germline V gene. The CDR3 coding sequence is TGTGCCAGCAGTTCATGGACAGGGAGCACAGATACGCAGTATTTT. Amino acid sequence: CASSSWTGSTDTQYF.